A selection of T cell receptor beta chains follows, all from one sample in a study of CD8+CD57+ T cells in acquired aplastic anemia. TCRdb analysed the reads with MiXCR anew, one entry per CDR3 protein. The data contain roughly 300,000 distinct CDR3 sequences, approximately 56% of them singletons. Sequenced sample: sorted CD4+, CD8+, or CD8+CD57+ T cells (not recorded which) from PBMCs. The receptors stem from a human donor with severe aplastic anemia or a healthy control (not recorded which). Each CDR3 is given with its conserved first and last residue. D genes are given only for firm matches. Expanded clones get a size class; other rows say once, few or many, or leave the size out.

D,V,size,J,DNA,CDR3
NA,TRBV4-2,many,TRBJ2-3,TGTGCCAGCAGCCAGACGTCGTCTAGCACAGATACGCAGTATTTT,CASSQTSSSTDTQYF
NA,TRBV24-1,NA,TRBJ2-3,TGTGCCACCAGTGATTTTGCCCTCCGGGATGGCACAGATACGCAGTATTTT,CATSDFALRDGTDTQYF
TRBD1,TRBV5-1,NA,TRBJ2-7,TGCGCCAGCAGCTTGGTGGGGGACAGGGATAAGAAGCAGTACTTC,CASSLVGDRDKKQYF
TRBD1,TRBV9,NA,TRBJ1-6,TGTGCCAGCAGCGGGGGACAGGGCGGGAATAATTCACCCCTCCACTTT,CASSGGQGGNNSPLHF
NA,TRBV7-7,many,TRBJ2-5,TGTGCTAGCAGCTTAGTGCAAGGAGAGACCCAGTACTTC,CASSLVQGETQYF
TRBD2,TRBV9,NA,TRBJ2-7,TGTGCCAGCAGCGAGACTAGCGGCTCCTACGAGCAGTACTTC,CASSETSGSYEQYF
NA,TRBV7-9,few,TRBJ2-7,TGTGCCAGCAGCTTAGGTGGAGGTGGCGGCCACGAGCAGTACTTC,CASSLGGGGGHEQYF
NA,TRBV5-6,many,TRBJ2-7,TGTGCCAGCGGAGGAATCGGGGAGCAGTACTTC,CASGGIGEQYF
NA,TRBV12-3/TRBV12-4,NA,TRBJ1-1,TGTGCCAGCAGCCAATGGGCATGGTATTCGGGCACTGAAGCTTTCTTT,CASSQWAWYSGTEAFF
TRBD2,TRBV29-1,many,TRBJ2-5,TGCAGCGCGGGGGGGACTAGCGGGGGGGATGGGGAGACCCAGTACTTC,CSAGGTSGGDGETQYF
NA,TRBV2,NA,TRBJ2-5,TGTGCCAGCATAGGACTACCGGAGACCCAGTACTTC,CASIGLPETQYF
NA,TRBV3-1,many,TRBJ1-1,TGTGCCAGCAGCCAAGTGGTAACGAACACTGAAGCTTTCTTT,CASSQVVTNTEAFF
NA,TRBV10-3,many,TRBJ2-2,TGTGCCATCAGTGAACGGGACACCGGGGAGCTGTTTTTT,CAISERDTGELFF